This passage covers 10 T cell receptor beta chains from one sample sequenced in a study of blood T cell repertoires in COVID-19. The method was immunoSEQ multiplex PCR; TCRdb's version includes in-frame clones alone and lacks a portion of them. The sample comprises 72,000 or so clones, roughly 77% of which are singletons, and 9.2% rests with the top ten. Source material: peripheral blood. These TCRs come from a human donor in a cohort sampled during active COVID-19.

V is TRBV13 and J is TRBJ1-1, with D tentatively TRBD1 (6 bases). CDR3 size: 13 residues. CDR1 PRHDT and CDR2 FYEKMQ come from the germline V gene (reference sequence). The V end lost 5 bases, the J end lost 5 bases, and 12 bases lay between the germline ends. CDR3 in amino acids: CASSAGEGTEAFF. The CDR3 DNA is TGTGCCAGCAGCGCAGGGGAAGGGACTGAAGCTTTCTTT. Full variable domain (rest looked up from reference TRBV13 and TRBJ1-1): AAGVIQSPRHLIKEKRETATLKCYPIPRHDTVYWYQQGPGQDPQFLISFYEKMQSDKGSIPDRFSAQQFSDYHSELNMSSLELGDSALYFCASSAGEGTEAFFGQGTRLTVV.

This chain joins TRBV27 and TRBJ2-7; D is perhaps TRBD2 (6 bases). The CDR3 runs to 13 residues. Germline V lookup: CDR1 MNHEY, CDR2 SMNVEV (reference sequence). The germline V and J ends were trimmed by 2 bases and 2 bases, with 7 bases remaining between them. The CDR3 is CASSLAGTYEQYF. The CDR3 DNA sequence: TGTGCCAGCAGTTTAGCGGGGACCTACGAGCAGTACTTC.

The genes are TRBV24-1 and TRBJ1-4, with D perhaps matching TRBD1 (5 bases). Deletions cut 11 bases from V and 5 bases from J, with 11 bases between. Germline assignment: CDR1 KGHDR and CDR2 SFDVKD. The CDR3 is made up of 12 amino acids. DNA of the CDR3: TGTGCCAAAGACAGAATCAATGAAAAACTGTTTTTT. It yields the protein CAKDRINEKLFF.

The chain carries TRBV28 and TRBJ1-2; D is unresolved. Trimming pared 6 bases from V and 4 bases from J, leaving 6 bases between. Germline V gene sequence: CDR1 MDHEN, CDR2 SYDVKM. The CDR3 extends over 11 amino acids. In DNA form, the CDR3 reads TGTGCCAGCAGGAACTCCTATGGCTACACCTTC. Translation gives CASRNSYGYTF.

The V call is TRBV4-1, the J call TRBJ2-3, with no clear D. The ends were cut back, 5 bases at V and 6 bases at J, with 12 bases in the middle. Germline V gives CDR1 MGHRA, CDR2 YSYEKL. The CDR3 runs to 13 residues. The CDR3 loop reads CASSATPTDTQYF. CDR3 nucleotides: TGCGCCAGCAGCGCCACCCCTACGGATACGCAGTATTTT.

The genes are TRBV19 and TRBJ1-3; D uncertain. There are 15 residues in the CDR3. Trimming left V 5 bases short and J 0 bases short, with 11 bases between. Germline CDR1 reads LNHDA; CDR2 reads SQIVND (reference sequence). CDR3 nucleotides: TGTGCCAGTAGTCCCCAGAGGGCCTCTGGAAACACCATATATTTT. This gives the protein CASSPQRASGNTIYF.

This chain joins TRBV20-1 and TRBJ2-2; 11 positions match TRBD2. J gave up 5 bases and V 3 bases, and 8 bases lay outside the gene matches. The CDR3 has 16 residues. CDR1 DFQATT and CDR2 SNEGSKA come from the germline V gene (reference sequence). The CDR3 here is CSASPSGRSLTGELFF. The CDR3 DNA is TGCAGTGCTAGTCCTAGCGGGAGGAGTTTAACCGGGGAGCTGTTTTTT.

The genes are TRBV12-3 or TRBV12-4 and TRBJ2-2; D is undetermined. Trimming removed 5 bases from V and 3 bases from J, with 4 bases in between. This CDR3 contains 12 residues. The DNA of the CDR3 is TGTGCCAGCAGTCCTGACACCGGGGAGCTGTTTTTT. It codes for CASSPDTGELFF.

To note about this clone: Other DNA sequences in the sample encode the same CDR3. This rearrangement joins TRBV24-1 to TRBJ1-4, with TRBD1 matching 7 bases. The CDR3 has 13 residues. The germline V gene has CDR1 KGHDR and CDR2 SFDVKD. After removal of 2 bases from V and 7 bases from J, the junction contained 0 bases not matched to a gene. The CDR3 DNA reads TGTGCCACCAGTGATTCAGGGGGTGAAAAACTGTTTTTT. It specifies CATSDSGGEKLFF.

The chain has TRBV24-1 and TRBJ1-4; no definite D call. The CDR3 has 16 residues. The V gene's germline CDR1 is KGHDR and CDR2 SFDVKD. V lost 4 bases and J lost 0, with 11 bases in between. For the CDR3, the DNA is TGTGCCACCAGTGAGGGCAGCTCCTCAACTAATGAAAAACTGTTTTTT. Amino acids: CATSEGSSSTNEKLFF.